One and the same sample provided the 8 T cell receptor beta chains below, sequenced in a study of cytomegalovirus exposure and HLA in healthy donors. PCR was performed using 60 Vbeta and 13 Jbeta primers. Clones were read by immunoSEQ multiplex PCR, and TCRdb kept only the in-frame ones, dropping some. In the table there are 90,000 to 120,000 clones, 77% of which are singletons. Sequencing was done on a sample of PBMCs. Every receptor here comes from a male donor in good health and CMV-seronegative.

The rearrangement uses TRBV29-1 and TRBJ2-7, with TRBD2 matching over 9 bases. The CDR3 is 14 amino acids. The ends lost 4 bases at V and 7 bases at J; junction bases unmatched: 11. Germline V gene lookup returns CDR1 SQVTM and CDR2 ANQGSEA. The CDR3 loop is CSVAGGRASGEQYF. As DNA, the CDR3 is TGCAGCGTTGCGGGCGGGAGGGCCTCGGGAGAGCAGTACTTC.

J is TRBJ2-1 and V is TRBV7-2; the match to TRBD2 covers 10 bases. The CDR3 length is 15 residues. V lost 5 bases to trimming and J lost 7 bases; unmatched junction nucleotides: 8. Germline CDR1 is SGHTA and CDR2 is FQGNSA. CDR3 protein: CASSQLAGPYNEQFF. In nucleotides, the CDR3 is TGTGCCAGCAGCCAACTAGCGGGACCTTATAATGAGCAGTTCTTC. Full variable domain (rest looked up from reference TRBV7-2 and TRBJ2-1): GAGVSQSPSNKVTEKGKDVELRCDPISGHTALYWYRQSLGQGLEFLIYFQGNSAPDKSGLPSDRFSAERTGGSVSTLTIQRTQQEDSAVYLCASSQLAGPYNEQFFGPGTRLTVL.

This chain's CDR3 is CAWSVGVAGPYNEQFF. The CDR3 nucleotides are TGTGCCTGGAGTGTAGGAGTGGCAGGGCCCTACAATGAGCAGTTCTTC. J is TRBJ2-1 and V is TRBV30, with D perhaps matching TRBD1 (5 bases). The V gene lost 0 bases and the J gene lost 2 bases, with 14 bases spanning the gap. The CDR3 covers 16 residues. CDR1 is GTSNPN, CDR2 SVGIG, per germline (reference sequence). Full variable domain (outside the CDR3, taken from reference TRBV30 and TRBJ2-1): SQTIHQWPATLVQPVGSPLSLECTVEGTSNPNLYWYRQAAGRGLQLLFYSVGIGQISSEVPQNLSASRPQDRQFILSSKKLLLSDSGFYLCAWSVGVAGPYNEQFFGPGTRLTVL.

The rearrangement uses TRBV5-4 and TRBJ2-3; D gene ambiguous. This CDR3 region has 17 residues. Germline CDR1 and CDR2: SGHNT and YYREEE (reference sequence). The V end lost 0 bases, the J end lost 0 bases, and 14 bases lay between the germline ends. DNA of the CDR3: TGTGCCAGCAGCTTGGGGCCCTCACGGGTTAGCACAGATACGCAGTATTTT. It is translated as CASSLGPSRVSTDTQYF.

A word on this clone: An end of the junction differs from the germline gene, which may be a read error. The chain carries TRBV2 and TRBJ2-5; 13 bases line up with TRBD2. This CDR3 is 15 amino acids long. Germline loops: CDR1 SNHLY, CDR2 FYNNEI. The DNA of the CDR3 is TGTGCCAGCAGAGAAGGGACTAGCGGGACTGAGACCCAGTACTTC. Translated, it gives CASREGTSGTETQYF.

J is TRBJ2-7 and V is TRBV25-1; 8 bases fit TRBD1. Trimming took 5 bases from V and 6 from J; bases not matched to a gene: 9. Per the germline V gene, CDR1 is MGHDK and CDR2 is SYGVNS. The CDR3 contains 14 residues. CDR3 sequence reads: CASSPYGQGREQYF. The DNA of the CDR3 is TGTGCCAGCAGTCCCTACGGACAGGGACGCGAGCAGTACTTC.

This chain uses TRBV2 with TRBJ2-2; tentative D call: TRBD1 (6 bases). Trimming took 10 bases from V and 3 from J, leaving 6 bases between them. Germline-derived CDR1 and CDR2 are SNHLY and FYNNEI. CDR3 length: 11 amino acids. CDR3 sequence (DNA): TGTGCCACAGGGGACACCGGGGAGCTGTTTTTT. Its protein is CATGDTGELFF.

The chain uses TRBV18 and TRBJ2-7, with 11 bases lining up with TRBD2. The germline V gene encodes CDR1 KGHSH and CDR2 LQKENI. This CDR3 is built from 15 residues. Trimming took 0 bases from V and 5 from J; bases not matched to a gene: 3. As DNA, the CDR3 is TGTGCCAGCTCACCACCTAGCGGGAGGGGAGACGAGCAGTACTTC. It encodes CASSPPSGRGDEQYF. The full variable domain, rest sourced from reference TRBV18 and TRBJ2-7, is NAGVMQNPRHLVRRRGQEARLRCSPMKGHSHVYWYRQLPEEGLKFMVYLQKENIIDESGMPKERFSAEFPKEGPSILRIQQVVRGDSAAYFCASSPPSGRGDEQYFGPGTRLTVT.